The next 6 T cell receptor beta chains were all read from a single sample in a study of memory CD4+ T cells and cytomegalovirus serostatus. Clones were sequenced by immunoSEQ multiplex PCR, and TCRdb holds only the in-frame ones, with some missing. The data hold under 50,000 clones, with around 79% observed a single time. The sort gate was single viable CD3+CD4+CD8-CD45RO+ cells for memory CD4+ T cells. Material for sequencing was memory CD4+ T cells from blood. The receptors derive from an adult in good health and CMV-seropositive.

The chain uses TRBV4-1 and TRBJ1-5; D is undetermined. Trimming cost V 0 bases and J 1 base, with 13 bases left between them. Germline V gene lookup returns CDR1 MGHRA and CDR2 YSYEKL. The CDR3 sequence is 17 residues long. DNA of the CDR3: TGCGCCAGCAGCCAAGATGCGGCCGGGTGGAGCAATCAGCCCCAGCATTTT. It codes for CASSQDAAGWSNQPQHF.

This clone was found once. The rearrangement uses TRBV18 and TRBJ2-2; D is unresolved. The ends were cut back, 0 bases at V and 0 bases at J, with 2 bases in the middle. The germline V gene has CDR1 KGHSH and CDR2 LQKENI. CDR3 length equals 14 residues. The CDR3 sequence is CASSPPTNTGELFF. The CDR3 nucleotides read TGTGCCAGCTCACCACCAACGAACACCGGGGAGCTGTTTTTT.

The CDR3 protein is CASSSVRGAYEQYF. DNA of the CDR3: TGTGCCAGCAGTTCCGTCCGCGGCGCCTACGAGCAGTACTTC. The chain uses TRBV28 and TRBJ2-7; no firm D call. Germline CDR1 reads MDHEN; CDR2 reads SYDVKM. V was pared by 4 bases and J by 2 bases, with 12 bases between. The CDR3 spans 14 residues.

The rearrangement uses TRBV7-2 and TRBJ1-3; TRBD1 agrees at 8 bases. V dropped 5 bases and J dropped 2; count of bases not matched to a gene: 2. CDR3 length equals 14 residues. CDR1 is SGHTA and CDR2 is FQGNSA in the germline V gene. The DNA for the CDR3 is TGTGCCAGCAGCAAGGACAGGGCTGGAAACACCATATATTTT. It translates to CASSKDRAGNTIYF.

V is TRBV5-4 and J is TRBJ2-2; D assignment may be TRBD1 or TRBD2 (7 bases each). The CDR3 runs 17 residues. Per germline, CDR1 SGHNT and CDR2 YYREEE (reference sequence). Trimming left V 4 bases short and J 4 bases short, with 20 bases between. CDR3 in amino acids: CASSPLTGRGSTGELFF. As DNA, the CDR3 is TGTGCCAGCAGCCCCCTGACAGGGAGGGGGTCCACCGGGGAGCTGTTTTTT.

The genes are TRBV27 and TRBJ1-1; 8 bases match TRBD1. The length of the CDR3 is 17 residues. CDR1 and CDR2 from the germline V gene are MNHEY and SMNVEV (reference sequence). J gave up 0 bases and V 5 bases, and 11 bases lay outside the gene matches. CDR3 amino acids: CASSPIGQGGLNTEAFF. The CDR3 bases are TGTGCCAGCAGTCCCATTGGACAGGGAGGATTGAACACTGAAGCTTTCTTT.